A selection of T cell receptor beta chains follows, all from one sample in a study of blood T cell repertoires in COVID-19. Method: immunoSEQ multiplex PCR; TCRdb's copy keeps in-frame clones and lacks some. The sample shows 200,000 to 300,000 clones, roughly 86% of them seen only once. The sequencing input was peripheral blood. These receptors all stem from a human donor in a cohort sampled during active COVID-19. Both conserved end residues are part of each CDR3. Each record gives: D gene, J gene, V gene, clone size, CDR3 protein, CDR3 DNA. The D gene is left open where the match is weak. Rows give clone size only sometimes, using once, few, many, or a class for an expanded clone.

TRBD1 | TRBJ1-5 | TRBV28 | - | CASTPKGAGNQPQHF | TGTGCCAGCACGCCCAAGGGGGCTGGCAATCAGCCCCAGCATTTT
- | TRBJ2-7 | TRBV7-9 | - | CASSLVFDEQYF | TGTGCCAGCAGCTTAGTTTTCGACGAGCAGTACTTC
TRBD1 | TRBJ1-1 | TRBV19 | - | CASISYNRGGTEAFF | TGTGCCAGTATCTCATACAACAGGGGGGGGACTGAAGCTTTCTTT
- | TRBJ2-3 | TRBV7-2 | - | CASSLASAVWADTQYF | TGTGCCAGCAGCTTAGCGTCCGCGGTCTGGGCAGATACGCAGTATTTT
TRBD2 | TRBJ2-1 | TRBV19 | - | CASKGGRETNEQFF | TGTGCCAGTAAAGGCGGGAGGGAAACCAATGAGCAGTTCTTC
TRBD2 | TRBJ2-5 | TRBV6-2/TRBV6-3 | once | CASSYSSLAGGLKETQYF | TGTGCCAGCAGTTACTCGAGCCTAGCGGGGGGACTCAAAGAGACCCAGTACTTC
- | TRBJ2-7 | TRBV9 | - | CASSPAPDSPLTDF | TGTGCCAGCAGCCCCGCCCCGGACAGCCCGCTGACAGACTTC
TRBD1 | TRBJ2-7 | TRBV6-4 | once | CASRGPGQGSYEQYF | TGTGCCAGCAGGGGACCGGGACAGGGCTCCTACGAGCAGTACTTC
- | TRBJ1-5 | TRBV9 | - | CASSPGHLQPQHF | TGTGCCAGCAGCCCCGGACATTTACAGCCCCAGCATTTT
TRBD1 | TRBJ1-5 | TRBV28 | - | CASSPDRGGSQPQHF | TGTGCCAGCAGTCCCGACAGGGGGGGATCTCAGCCCCAGCATTTT
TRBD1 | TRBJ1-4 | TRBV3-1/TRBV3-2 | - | CASSPTGTVVQKLFF | TGTGCCAGCAGCCCTACCGGGACAGTCGTTCAAAAACTGTTTTTT
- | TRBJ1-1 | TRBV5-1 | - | CASSLEGENTEAFF | TGCGCCAGCAGCTTGGAGGGGGAGAACACTGAAGCTTTCTTT
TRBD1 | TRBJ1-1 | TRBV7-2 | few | CASSSTGATSFF | TGTGCCAGCAGCTCGACAGGGGCCACATCTTTCTTT
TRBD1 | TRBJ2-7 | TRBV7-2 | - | CASSLTGGPNYEQYF | TGTGCCAGCAGCTTAACAGGGGGGCCGAACTACGAGCAGTACTTC
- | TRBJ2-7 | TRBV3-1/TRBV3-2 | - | CASSQDKERPIQRGGYYEQYF | TGTGCCAGCAGCCAAGATAAAGAGCGCCCTATACAACGTGGAGGGTACTACGAGCAGTACTTC
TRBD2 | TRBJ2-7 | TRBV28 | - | CASSLIQAGGPYEQYF | TGTGCCAGCAGTTTAATCCAGGCGGGGGGGCCCTACGAGCAGTACTTC
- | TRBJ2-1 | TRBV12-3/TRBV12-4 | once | CASRLLLHEQFF | TGTGCCAGCAGACTTCTACTCCATGAGCAGTTCTTC
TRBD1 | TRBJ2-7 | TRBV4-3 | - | CASSQALWTGGNEQYF | TGCGCCAGCAGCCAAGCCCTCTGGACAGGGGGTAACGAGCAGTACTTC
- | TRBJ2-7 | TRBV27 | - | CASRDIKASTPSYEQYF | TGTGCCAGCAGGGATATAAAGGCCTCGACTCCAAGCTACGAGCAGTACTTC
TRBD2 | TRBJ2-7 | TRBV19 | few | CASSMGTRLHEQYF | TGTGCCAGTAGTATGGGGACTAGACTGCACGAGCAGTACTTC
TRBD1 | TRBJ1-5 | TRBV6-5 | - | CASSKQGYSNQPQHF | TGTGCCAGCAGTAAACAGGGGTATAGCAATCAGCCCCAGCATTTT
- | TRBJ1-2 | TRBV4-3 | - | CASSQERDYSGYTF | TGCGCCAGCAGCCAAGAACGCGACTATAGTGGCTACACCTTC
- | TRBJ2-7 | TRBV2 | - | CASTLPGAVYEQYF | TGTGCCAGCACCCTACCCGGAGCTGTTTACGAGCAGTACTTC